This is a list of T cell receptor beta chains from one sample in a study of blood T cells in healthy people across ages. From the 5' RACE reads, TCRdb called clonotypes with MiXCR, one entry per CDR3 protein. The data hold 1.5 million to 2 million distinct CDR3 sequences, with about two fifths observed a single time. Sequencing was performed on blood. These receptors all stem from a human donor in good health. The CDR3 runs from the conserved cysteine through the conserved F or W. A D gene is named only where the DNA matches it firmly. Size is omitted from some rows. Given values are once, few, many or a class for expanded clones.

.	TRBV7-9	few	TRBJ2-7	CASSLGPTSPSYEQYF	TGTGCCAGCAGCTTAGGGCCCACATCTCCTTCCTACGAGCAGTACTTC
TRBD2	TRBV29-1	few	TRBJ2-1	CSVRTSGVGGEQFF	TGCAGCGTCCGGACTAGCGGGGTTGGAGGTGAGCAGTTCTTC
.	TRBV12-3/TRBV12-4	.	TRBJ1-3	CASSPTASGNTIYF	TGTGCCAGCAGCCCGACAGCCTCTGGAAACACCATATATTTT
.	TRBV3-1	few	TRBJ1-2	CASKPGAVNYGYTF	TGTGCCAGCAAGCCAGGGGCTGTTAACTATGGCTACACCTTC
.	TRBV3-1	.	TRBJ2-3	CAGSQDLAGSTDTQYF	TGTGCCGGCAGCCAAGATTTGGCGGGAAGCACAGATACGCAGTATTTT
TRBD1	TRBV27	.	TRBJ2-7	CAGRLDRDGEQYF	TGTGCCGGCAGGTTGGACAGGGATGGCGAGCAGTACTTC
.	TRBV19	few	TRBJ2-3	CASRYRAVPDTQYF	TGTGCCAGTAGGTACCGCGCCGTCCCGGATACGCAGTATTTT
TRBD1	TRBV20-1	.	TRBJ2-1	CSARVFGQGNLNEQFF	TGCAGTGCTAGAGTGTTTGGACAGGGAAACTTAAATGAGCAGTTCTTC
TRBD2	TRBV12-3/TRBV12-4	many	TRBJ2-3	CASSLVGGVDTQYF	TGTGCCAGCAGTTTAGTGGGAGGGGTTGATACGCAGTATTTT
.	TRBV3-1	.	TRBJ1-5	CASSQAGSDQPQHF	TGTGCCAGCAGCCAAGCGGGGAGCGATCAGCCCCAGCATTTT
TRBD1	TRBV28	.	TRBJ2-3	CASRQGANTQYF	TGTGCCAGCCGACAGGGGGCAAATACGCAGTATTTT
TRBD1	TRBV15	few	TRBJ2-1	CATSIQGNNEQFF	TGTGCCACCAGTATACAGGGGAACAATGAGCAGTTCTTC
TRBD2	TRBV12-3/TRBV12-4	.	TRBJ2-5	CASSLSGGLKETQYF	TGTGCCAGCAGTTTAAGCGGGGGCCTTAAAGAGACCCAGTACTTC
.	TRBV12-3/TRBV12-4	few	TRBJ2-3	CASSLRDGGNTQYF	TGTGCCAGCAGTTTACGAGACGGTGGGAATACGCAGTATTTT
.	TRBV10-3	.	TRBJ1-1	CAISEDGGGTEAFF	TGTGCCATCAGTGAAGATGGCGGGGGCACTGAAGCTTTCTTT
.	TRBV20-1	few	TRBJ1-4	CSAPGGPDNEKLFF	TGCAGTGCCCCGGGGGGCCCTGATAATGAAAAACTGTTTTTT
.	TRBV5-5	.	TRBJ1-2	CASSVADRLNYGYTF	TGTGCCAGCAGCGTAGCGGACAGATTAAACTATGGCTACACCTTC
TRBD1	TRBV7-9	.	TRBJ2-5	CASNRDRGYQETQYF	TGTGCCAGCAACCGGGACAGGGGGTACCAAGAGACCCAGTACTTC
TRBD2	TRBV4-1	.	TRBJ2-1	CASSHPASGGYNEQFF	TGCGCCAGCAGCCACCCGGCTAGCGGGGGGTACAATGAGCAGTTCTTC
TRBD1	TRBV20-1	few	TRBJ2-1	CSARGGIGQGYYNEQFF	TGCAGTGCTAGGGGGGGGATAGGACAGGGGTATTACAATGAGCAGTTCTTC
TRBD1	TRBV6-1	few	TRBJ1-2	CASRAGTGLLRLYGYTF	TGTGCCAGCAGGGCCGGGACAGGGCTCCTCAGGCTCTATGGCTACACCTTC
TRBD1	TRBV7-2	.	TRBJ2-1	CASSLFPGQGIPYNEQFF	TGTGCCAGCAGTTTATTTCCGGGACAGGGTATCCCCTACAATGAGCAGTTCTTC
TRBD1	TRBV15	.	TRBJ1-2	CATSGGRGQGIYGYTF	TGTGCCACCAGCGGAGGGAGGGGACAGGGAATCTATGGCTACACCTTC
.	TRBV5-1	few	TRBJ2-1	CASSLGEISPLLNEQFF	TGCGCCAGCAGCTTGGGGGAGATATCCCCCCTACTCAATGAGCAGTTCTTC
TRBD1	TRBV4-1	.	TRBJ1-2	CASSHVPGTAGYTF	TGCGCCAGCAGCCATGTCCCCGGGACAGCCGGCTACACCTTC
.	TRBV4-3	few	TRBJ2-5	CASSQDLPYQETQYF	TGCGCCAGCAGCCAAGATCTTCCGTACCAAGAGACCCAGTACTTC
.	TRBV20-1	once	TRBJ1-5	CSARLSAIHQPQHF	TGCAGTGCTAGATTGTCAGCCATACATCAGCCCCAGCATTTT
.	TRBV2	.	TRBJ1-5	CASSEYGRDSNQPQHF	TGTGCCAGCAGTGAATATGGCAGGGACAGCAATCAGCCCCAGCATTTT
TRBD1	TRBV5-5	.	TRBJ1-1	CASSARFGQGSEAFF	TGTGCCAGCAGCGCCCGTTTTGGACAGGGAAGTGAAGCTTTCTTT
TRBD1	TRBV20-1	many	TRBJ2-5	CSAPGQGETQYF	TGCAGTGCACCGGGACAGGGTGAGACCCAGTACTTC
TRBD2	TRBV4-3	.	TRBJ2-2	CASSQGWEGSTGELFF	TGCGCCAGCAGCCAAGGTTGGGAGGGAAGCACCGGGGAGCTGTTTTTT
.	TRBV7-9	few	TRBJ2-7	CASSARDYEQYF	TGTGCCAGCAGCGCCAGGGACTACGAGCAGTACTTC
.	TRBV5-5	.	TRBJ1-1	CARSFDHDWVMNTEAFF	TGTGCCCGCAGCTTTGATCACGATTGGGTTATGAACACTGAAGCTTTCTTT
.	TRBV12-3/TRBV12-4	.	TRBJ1-2	CASSLNTGSNGYTF	TGTGCCAGCAGTTTAAACACAGGGTCTAATGGCTACACCTTC
.	TRBV6-5	few	TRBJ2-5	CASSYRPGHPKEAQYF	TGTGCCAGCAGTTACCGCCCGGGACACCCAAAAGAGGCCCAGTACTTC
TRBD1	TRBV7-2	few	TRBJ2-4	CASSQSGTGSGLAKNIQYF	TGTGCCAGCAGCCAAAGCGGGACAGGGTCAGGACTAGCCAAAAACATTCAGTACTTC
.	TRBV20-1	many	TRBJ2-1	CSASFWGDDNEQFF	TGCAGTGCTAGCTTTTGGGGTGACGACAATGAGCAGTTCTTC
TRBD2	TRBV7-2	few	TRBJ2-1	CASSAGLAFGWQFF	TGTGCCAGCAGCGCGGGACTAGCATTTGGCTGGCAGTTCTTC
.	TRBV6-1	few	TRBJ1-2	CASSEDWGSGYTF	TGTGCCAGCAGTGAAGATTGGGGATCTGGCTACACCTTC
.	TRBV7-8	.	TRBJ2-7	CASSLVLPSSSYEQYF	TGTGCCAGCAGCTTAGTCCTTCCGAGCTCCTCCTACGAGCAGTACTTC
TRBD1	TRBV18	.	TRBJ1-1	CASSQSGQSTEAFF	TGTGCCAGCTCACAATCGGGACAGTCGACTGAAGCTTTCTTT
.	TRBV20-1	few	TRBJ2-7	CSATSGGGSEQYF	TGCAGTGCTACCTCGGGAGGGGGCAGCGAGCAGTACTTC
.	TRBV5-1	.	TRBJ2-7	CASSLLAREGYEQYF	TGCGCCAGCAGCTTGCTAGCGAGGGAAGGCTACGAGCAGTACTTC
TRBD2	TRBV7-2	few	TRBJ2-5	CASSRSGGLQETQYF	TGTGCCAGCAGCCGCTCGGGGGGGCTTCAAGAGACCCAGTACTTC
.	TRBV7-9	.	TRBJ1-2	CASSLGQRGYTF	TGTGCCAGCAGCTTAGGCCAGCGTGGCTACACCTTC
.	TRBV7-9	few	TRBJ1-1	CASSLNVATEAFF	TGTGCCAGCAGCTTAAACGTGGCCACTGAAGCTTTCTTT
.	TRBV14	.	TRBJ2-5	CASSQGSLEETQYF	TGTGCCAGCAGCCAAGGGAGTCTGGAAGAGACCCAGTACTTC
.	TRBV7-2	few	TRBJ2-7	CASSLEFHRSHEQYF	TGTGCCAGCAGCTTAGAGTTCCACAGGTCCCACGAGCAGTACTTC
.	TRBV9	few	TRBJ2-7	CASSVTVNYEQYF	TGTGCCAGCAGCGTGACAGTAAACTACGAGCAGTACTTC
.	TRBV28	.	TRBJ1-2	CASVGQSNYGYTF	TGTGCTTCAGTCGGACAGTCTAACTATGGCTACACCTTC
.	TRBV4-3	.	TRBJ2-2	CASSRTRGRELFF	TGCGCCAGCAGCCGCACCCGCGGGAGGGAGCTGTTTTTT